Listed below are T cell receptor beta chains from one sample, sequenced in a study of T cell responses to AZD1222 COVID-19 vaccine. The method was immunoSEQ multiplex PCR; TCRdb's version includes in-frame clones alone and lacks a portion of them. The table has approximately 100,000 clones, 90% seen once. The specimen comprised peripheral blood, sampled on day 0 of AZD1222 vaccination. The receptors were gathered from an adult in good health. Both conserved end residues are part of each CDR3. The order of the fields is clone size, CDR3 length, J gene, V gene, D gene, CDR3 protein, CDR3 DNA. D genes are given only for firm matches. A clone size is listed for some rows: how often the clone was seen (once, few, many), or a class if it is expanded.

NA 15 TRBJ2-1 TRBV7-2 NA CASSLEGDSGNEQFF TGTGCCAGCAGCTTAGAAGGGGATTCGGGCAATGAGCAGTTCTTC
NA 11 TRBJ1-1 TRBV20-1 NA CSAKENTEAFF TGCAGTGCTAAAGAAAACACTGAAGCTTTCTTT
NA 13 TRBJ1-6 TRBV5-1 TRBD1 CASSLEGQSPLHF TGCGCCAGCAGCTTGGAGGGACAGTCACCCCTCCACTTT
NA 14 TRBJ1-1 TRBV3-1/TRBV3-2 NA CASSQFWGDTEAFF TGTGCCAGCAGCCAATTCTGGGGCGACACTGAAGCTTTCTTT
NA 15 TRBJ1-2 TRBV15 NA CATSRDSADRGGYTF TGTGCCACCAGCAGAGATTCGGCCGATCGAGGGGGCTACACCTTC
NA 13 TRBJ2-4 TRBV10-3 NA CAISEYAADIQYF TGTGCCATCAGTGAGTATGCAGCGGACATTCAGTACTTC
NA 15 TRBJ1-6 TRBV11-3 TRBD1 CASSLFGDSNSPLHF TGTGCCAGCAGCTTATTCGGGGACAGCAATTCACCCCTCCACTTT
NA 14 TRBJ2-1 TRBV27 NA CASSLRRGPNEQFF TGTGCCAGCAGCCTACGGCGGGGTCCCAATGAGCAGTTCTTC
NA 14 TRBJ2-7 TRBV6-5 NA CASSRAGGRDEQYF TGTGCCAGCTCCAGGGCAGGTGGTCGGGACGAGCAGTACTTC
NA 13 TRBJ1-5 TRBV7-9 NA CASNSNRDQPQHF TGTGCCAGCAACTCCAATCGGGATCAGCCCCAGCATTTT
few 14 TRBJ1-4 TRBV2 NA CASSPKRGGEKLFF TGTGCCAGCAGCCCCAAAAGAGGCGGGGAAAAACTGTTTTTT
NA 13 TRBJ1-2 TRBV9 NA CASSVGGDYGYTF TGTGCCAGCAGCGTAGGGGGTGACTATGGCTACACCTTC
NA 15 TRBJ1-4 TRBV14 TRBD1 CASSTHRGLREKLFF TGTGCCAGCAGCACCCACAGGGGGCTAAGGGAAAAACTGTTTTTT
NA 13 TRBJ1-2 TRBV5-1 TRBD1 CASSYIDRGGYTF TGCGCCAGCAGTTACATAGACAGGGGTGGCTACACCTTC
NA 17 TRBJ2-3 TRBV9 TRBD2 CASSAQPILAGADTQYF TGTGCCAGCAGCGCCCAACCCATACTAGCGGGGGCAGATACGCAGTATTTT
NA 18 TRBJ2-7 TRBV4-1 NA CASSQVSRTLWSSYEQYF TGCGCCAGCAGCCAAGTATCCCGGACACTTTGGAGCTCCTACGAGCAGTACTTC
NA 15 TRBJ1-4 TRBV7-8 NA CASSLAGGTNEKLFF TGTGCCAGCAGCTTAGCCGGGGGGACTAATGAAAAACTGTTTTTT
NA 12 TRBJ2-1 TRBV5-1 NA CASSLEGSRGFF TGCGCCAGCAGTTTAGAGGGGAGTCGAGGGTTCTTC
NA 15 TRBJ1-6 TRBV2 TRBD1 CASSDGQGAYSPLHF TGTGCCAGCAGTGACGGGCAGGGGGCTTATTCACCCCTCCACTTT
NA 13 TRBJ1-2 TRBV6-6 TRBD1 CASSPDRSMGYTF TGTGCCAGCAGTCCGGACAGGAGTATGGGCTACACCTTC
NA 15 TRBJ2-5 TRBV6-5 NA CASSYYRRAGQTQYF TGTGCCAGCAGTTACTATCGTAGGGCAGGACAGACCCAGTACTTC
NA 16 TRBJ2-7 TRBV6-1 TRBD1 CASSEIGTGRLYEQYF TGTGCCAGCAGTGAAATAGGGACAGGGCGGCTCTACGAGCAGTACTTC
few 16 TRBJ1-5 TRBV30 TRBD1 CAWRGGQGKAHQPQHF TGTGCCTGGAGGGGGGGACAGGGTAAGGCCCATCAGCCCCAGCATTTT
NA 13 TRBJ1-2 TRBV5-1 TRBD1 CALGDSSYYGYTF TGCGCCCTTGGGGACAGTTCTTATTACGGCTACACCTTC
NA 15 TRBJ1-3 TRBV5-1 NA CASSLDLGFGNTIYF TGCGCCAGCAGCTTGGATCTGGGGTTTGGAAACACCATATATTTT
NA 15 TRBJ1-1 TRBV3-1/TRBV3-2 NA CASRRDSGVNTEAFF TGTGCCAGCAGACGAGACAGTGGAGTGAACACTGAAGCTTTCTTT
NA 12 TRBJ1-1 TRBV28 NA CASKGGSTEAFF TGTGCCAGCAAGGGTGGGAGCACTGAAGCTTTCTTT
NA 16 TRBJ2-3 TRBV11-2 TRBD1 CASSPGQGAWADTQYF TGTGCCAGCAGCCCCGGACAGGGGGCATGGGCAGATACGCAGTATTTT
NA 13 TRBJ1-1 TRBV7-9 NA CASSSGQTAEAFF TGTGCCAGCAGCTCCGGACAGACGGCTGAAGCTTTCTTT
NA 14 TRBJ1-6 TRBV5-1 NA CASSLGPGNSPLHF TGCGCCAGCAGCTTAGGTCCGGGAAATTCACCCCTCCACTTT
NA 15 TRBJ1-1 TRBV18 NA CASSPLFGMNTEAFF TGTGCCAGCTCACCACTGTTCGGTATGAACACTGAAGCTTTCTTT
once 17 TRBJ2-2 TRBV3-1/TRBV3-2 NA CASNHRFRDGFTGELFF TGTGCCAGCAACCATCGATTCAGGGATGGATTCACCGGGGAGCTGTTTTTT
once 17 TRBJ2-1 TRBV15 TRBD2 CATSRAGGGSSYNEQFF TGTGCCACCAGCAGAGCTGGGGGGGGGAGCTCCTACAATGAGCAGTTCTTC
NA 14 TRBJ1-5 TRBV6-5 NA CASSSGQGSQPQHF TGTGCCAGCAGTTCCGGCCAGGGGAGTCAGCCCCAGCATTTT
NA 13 TRBJ2-1 TRBV18 NA CASSPTGSREQFF TGTGCCAGCTCACCTACAGGGTCTAGGGAGCAGTTCTTC
NA 13 TRBJ1-5 TRBV18 TRBD1 CASSTGQNQPQHF TGTGCCAGCTCAACGGGACAGAATCAGCCCCAGCATTTT
NA 16 TRBJ2-1 TRBV7-9 NA CASSSRTELGANEQFF TGTGCCAGCAGCTCCCGGACCGAACTAGGGGCCAATGAGCAGTTCTTC
NA 15 TRBJ1-5 TRBV6-5 NA CATRREGYSNQPQHF TGTGCCACCAGGAGGGAGGGATATAGCAATCAGCCCCAGCATTTT
NA 13 TRBJ1-1 TRBV18 NA CASSPGQNTEAFF TGTGCCAGCTCACCAGGACAGAACACTGAAGCTTTCTTT
NA 14 TRBJ1-1 TRBV28 NA CASTLNREWTEAFF TGTGCCAGCACCCTTAACAGGGAATGGACTGAAGCTTTCTTT
NA 15 TRBJ1-5 TRBV5-1 NA CASSLDGQPNQPQHF TGCGCCAGCAGCTTGGACGGACAGCCTAATCAGCCCCAGCATTTT
NA 14 TRBJ1-5 TRBV6-5 NA CASRAEIFNQPQHF TGTGCCAGCAGGGCGGAGATATTCAATCAGCCCCAGCATTTT
NA 16 TRBJ2-2 TRBV24-1 TRBD1 CATSGEGTANTGELFF TGTGCCACCAGTGGGGAAGGGACAGCGAACACCGGGGAGCTGTTTTTT
NA 13 TRBJ2-5 TRBV13 NA CASSLRGAETQYF TGTGCCAGCAGCTTACGCGGGGCGGAGACCCAGTACTTC
NA 16 TRBJ2-5 TRBV3-1/TRBV3-2 TRBD2 CASSQELAGSHLTQYF TGTGCCAGCAGCCAAGAACTAGCGGGGAGCCACCTCACCCAGTACTTC
NA 16 TRBJ1-5 TRBV2 NA CASSEALMVRNQPQHF TGTGCCAGCAGTGAAGCGCTTATGGTACGCAATCAGCCCCAGCATTTT
NA 15 TRBJ1-2 TRBV4-2 NA CASSQDLGGRYGYTF TGTGCCAGCAGCCAAGATCTGGGGGGTCGCTATGGCTACACCTTC
few 16 TRBJ2-1 TRBV7-9 TRBD2 CASSLALAGAYNEQFF TGTGCCAGCAGCTTGGCTCTAGCGGGGGCGTACAATGAGCAGTTCTTC
NA 15 TRBJ1-1 TRBV5-4 NA CASSLRGFLNTEAFF TGTGCCAGCAGCTTACGGGGGTTCCTTAACACTGAAGCTTTCTTT
NA 13 TRBJ1-2 TRBV12-3/TRBV12-4 NA CASSLGTAHGYTF TGTGCCAGCAGTTTAGGGACAGCCCATGGCTACACCTTC
NA 16 TRBJ2-3 TRBV19 NA CASSFRQDPSTDTQYF TGTGCCAGTAGCTTCCGTCAGGACCCGAGCACAGATACGCAGTATTTT
NA 14 TRBJ1-1 TRBV5-1 NA CASSWTSLNTEAFF TGCGCCAGCAGCTGGACGAGTCTGAACACTGAAGCTTTCTTT
NA 14 TRBJ2-5 TRBV28 TRBD1 CASSLGGPQETQYF TGTGCCAGCAGTCTAGGGGGCCCTCAAGAGACCCAGTACTTC
NA 13 TRBJ2-1 TRBV4-1 NA CASSPTDYNEQFF TGCGCCAGCAGCCCGACGGACTACAATGAGCAGTTCTTC
NA 17 TRBJ2-5 TRBV4-2 TRBD2 CASSSQTSGGAHETQYF TGTGCCAGCAGCTCCCAAACTAGCGGGGGGGCCCATGAGACCCAGTACTTC
NA 16 TRBJ1-4 TRBV5-1 NA CASSLAASSANEKLFF TGCGCCAGCAGCTTGGCCGCGTCGTCAGCGAATGAAAAACTGTTTTTT
once 16 TRBJ2-3 TRBV9 TRBD2 CASSVDSGGAGDTQYF TGTGCCAGCAGCGTTGATAGCGGGGGGGCTGGGGATACGCAGTATTTT
NA 19 TRBJ2-3 TRBV28 TRBD2 CASSFALPSGGVWTDTQYF TGTGCCAGCAGTTTCGCTCTGCCTAGCGGGGGGGTATGGACAGATACGCAGTATTTT
NA 14 TRBJ1-1 TRBV5-1 NA CASSLPDPNTEAFF TGCGCCAGCAGCTTGCCTGACCCGAACACTGAAGCTTTCTTT